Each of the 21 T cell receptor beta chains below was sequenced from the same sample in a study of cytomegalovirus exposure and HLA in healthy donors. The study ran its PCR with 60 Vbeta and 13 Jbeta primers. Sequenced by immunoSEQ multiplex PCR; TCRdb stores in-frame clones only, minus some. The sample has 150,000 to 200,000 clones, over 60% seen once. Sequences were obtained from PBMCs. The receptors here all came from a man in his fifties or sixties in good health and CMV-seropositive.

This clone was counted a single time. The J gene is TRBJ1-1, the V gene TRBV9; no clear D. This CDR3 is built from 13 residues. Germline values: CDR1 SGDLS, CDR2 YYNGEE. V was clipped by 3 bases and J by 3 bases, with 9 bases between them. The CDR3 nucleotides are TGTGCCAGCAGCGCTACAGCACACACTGAAGCTTTCTTT. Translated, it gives CASSATAHTEAFF. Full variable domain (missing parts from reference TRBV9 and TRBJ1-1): DSGVTQTPKHLITATGQRVTLRCSPRSGDLSVYWYQQSLDQGLQFLIQYYNGEERAKGNILERFSAQQFPDLHSELNLSSLELGDSALYFCASSATAHTEAFFGQGTRLTVV.

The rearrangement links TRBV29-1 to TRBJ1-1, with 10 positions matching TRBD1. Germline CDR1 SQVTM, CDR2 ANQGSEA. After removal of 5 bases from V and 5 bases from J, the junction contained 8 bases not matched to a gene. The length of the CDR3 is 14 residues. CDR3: CSVKIGGQGTEAFF. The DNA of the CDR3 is TGCAGCGTTAAAATCGGGGGACAGGGGACTGAAGCTTTCTTT.

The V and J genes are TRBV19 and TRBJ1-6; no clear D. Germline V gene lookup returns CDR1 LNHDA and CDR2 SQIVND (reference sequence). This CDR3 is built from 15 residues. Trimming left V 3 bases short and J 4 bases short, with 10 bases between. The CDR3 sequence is CASSMGDLYNSPLHF. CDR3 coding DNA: TGTGCCAGTAGTATGGGCGATTTATATAATTCACCCCTCCACTTT.

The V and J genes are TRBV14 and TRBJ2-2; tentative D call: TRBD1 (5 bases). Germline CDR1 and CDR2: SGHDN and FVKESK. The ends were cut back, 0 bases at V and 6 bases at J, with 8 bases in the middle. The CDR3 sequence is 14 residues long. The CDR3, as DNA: TGTGCCAGCAGCCAAGAGCCAGGGTCCGGGGAGCTGTTTTTT. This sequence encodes CASSQEPGSGELFF. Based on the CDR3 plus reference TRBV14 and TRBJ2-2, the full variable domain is EAGVTQFPSHSVIEKGQTVTLRCDPISGHDNLYWYRRVMGKEIKFLLHFVKESKQDESGMPNNRFLAERTGGTYSTLKVQPAELEDSGVYFCASSQEPGSGELFFGEGSRLTVL.

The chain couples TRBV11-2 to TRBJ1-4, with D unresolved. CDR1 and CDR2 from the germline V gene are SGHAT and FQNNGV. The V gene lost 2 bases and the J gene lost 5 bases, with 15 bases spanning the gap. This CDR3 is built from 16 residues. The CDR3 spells CASSLPDDFENEKLFF. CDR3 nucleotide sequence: TGTGCCAGCAGCTTACCGGATGACTTTGAAAATGAAAAACTGTTTTTT. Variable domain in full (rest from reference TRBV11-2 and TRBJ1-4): EAGVAQSPRYKIIEKRQSVAFWCNPISGHATLYWYQQILGQGPKLLIQFQNNGVVDDSQLPKDRFSAERLKGVDSTLKIQPAKLEDSAVYLCASSLPDDFENEKLFFGSGTQLSVL.

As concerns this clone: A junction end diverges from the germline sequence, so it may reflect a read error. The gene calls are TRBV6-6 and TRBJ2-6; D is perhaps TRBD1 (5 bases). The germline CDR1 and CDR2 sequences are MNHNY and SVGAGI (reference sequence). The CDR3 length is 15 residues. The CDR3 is CASSTVVTGANVLAF. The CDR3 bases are TGTGCCAGCAGTACCGTAGTTACTGGGGCCAACGTCCTGGCTTTC.

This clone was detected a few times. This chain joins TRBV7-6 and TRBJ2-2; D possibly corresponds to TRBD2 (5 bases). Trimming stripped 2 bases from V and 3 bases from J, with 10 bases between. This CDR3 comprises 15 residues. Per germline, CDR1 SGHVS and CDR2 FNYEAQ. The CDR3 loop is CASSLRGIDTGELFF. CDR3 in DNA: TGTGCCAGCAGCTTAAGAGGGATTGACACCGGGGAGCTGTTTTTT.

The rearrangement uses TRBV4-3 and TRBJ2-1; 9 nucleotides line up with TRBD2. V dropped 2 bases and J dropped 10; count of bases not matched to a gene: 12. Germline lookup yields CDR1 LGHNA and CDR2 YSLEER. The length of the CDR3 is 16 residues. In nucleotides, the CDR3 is TGCGCCAGCAGCCAAAAGGTCGGCGGGGGGGCAGGGGAGCAGTTCTTC. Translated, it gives CASSQKVGGGAGEQFF.

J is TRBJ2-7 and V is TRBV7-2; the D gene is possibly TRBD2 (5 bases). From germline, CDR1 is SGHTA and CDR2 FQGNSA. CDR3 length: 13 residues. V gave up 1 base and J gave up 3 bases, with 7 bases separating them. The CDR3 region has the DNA TGTGCCAGCAGCTTAGAAAGCGGCTACGAGCAGTACGTC. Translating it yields CASSLESGYEQYV.

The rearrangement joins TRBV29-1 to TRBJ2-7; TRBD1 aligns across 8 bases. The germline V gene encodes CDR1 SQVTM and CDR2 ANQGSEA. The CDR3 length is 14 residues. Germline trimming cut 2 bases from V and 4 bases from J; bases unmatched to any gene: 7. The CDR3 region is CSVERTGKGYEQYF. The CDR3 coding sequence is TGCAGCGTTGAACGGACAGGGAAAGGGTACGAGCAGTACTTC.

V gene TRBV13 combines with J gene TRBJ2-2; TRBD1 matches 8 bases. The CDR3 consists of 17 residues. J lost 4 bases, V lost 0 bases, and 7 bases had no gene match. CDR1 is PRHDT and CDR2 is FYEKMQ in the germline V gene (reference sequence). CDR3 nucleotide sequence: TGTGCCAGCAGCTTAGGAAGGACAGGGCCGAGCACCGGGGAGCTGTTTTTT. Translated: CASSLGRTGPSTGELFF.

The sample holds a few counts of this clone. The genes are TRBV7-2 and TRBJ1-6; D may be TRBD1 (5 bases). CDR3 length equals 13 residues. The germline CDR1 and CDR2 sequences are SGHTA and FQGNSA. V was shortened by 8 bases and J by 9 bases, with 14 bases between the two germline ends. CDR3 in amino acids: CASGGFEGSPLHF. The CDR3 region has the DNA TGTGCCAGCGGGGGGTTTGAGGGTTCACCCCTCCACTTT.

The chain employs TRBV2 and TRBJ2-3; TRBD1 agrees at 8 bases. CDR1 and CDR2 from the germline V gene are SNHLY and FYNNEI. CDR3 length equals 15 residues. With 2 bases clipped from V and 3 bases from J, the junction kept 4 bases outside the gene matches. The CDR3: CASSELRQGTDTQYF. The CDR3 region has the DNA TGTGCCAGCAGTGAACTTCGACAGGGGACAGATACGCAGTATTTT.

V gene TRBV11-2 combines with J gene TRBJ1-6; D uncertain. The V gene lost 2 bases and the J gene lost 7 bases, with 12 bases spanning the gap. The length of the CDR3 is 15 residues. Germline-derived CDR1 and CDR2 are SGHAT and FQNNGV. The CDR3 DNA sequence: TGTGCCAGCAGCTTACTAATCCGGGGAAATTCACCCCTCCACTTT. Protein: CASSLLIRGNSPLHF. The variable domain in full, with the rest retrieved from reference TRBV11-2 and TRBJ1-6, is EAGVAQSPRYKIIEKRQSVAFWCNPISGHATLYWYQQILGQGPKLLIQFQNNGVVDDSQLPKDRFSAERLKGVDSTLKIQPAKLEDSAVYLCASSLLIRGNSPLHFGNGTRLTVT.

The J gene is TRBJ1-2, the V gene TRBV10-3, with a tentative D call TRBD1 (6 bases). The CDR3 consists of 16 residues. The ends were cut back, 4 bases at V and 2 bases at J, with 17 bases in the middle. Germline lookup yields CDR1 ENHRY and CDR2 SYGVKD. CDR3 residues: CAISGASTGLNYGYTF. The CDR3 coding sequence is TGTGCCATCAGTGGGGCCTCAACAGGGCTCAACTATGGCTACACCTTC.

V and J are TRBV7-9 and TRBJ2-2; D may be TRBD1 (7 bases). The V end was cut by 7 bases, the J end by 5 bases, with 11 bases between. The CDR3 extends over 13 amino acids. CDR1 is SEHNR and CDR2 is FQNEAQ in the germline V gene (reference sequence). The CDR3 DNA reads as TGTGCCAGCACCTCAGGGGGGACCGGGGAGCTGTTTTTT. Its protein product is CASTSGGTGELFF.

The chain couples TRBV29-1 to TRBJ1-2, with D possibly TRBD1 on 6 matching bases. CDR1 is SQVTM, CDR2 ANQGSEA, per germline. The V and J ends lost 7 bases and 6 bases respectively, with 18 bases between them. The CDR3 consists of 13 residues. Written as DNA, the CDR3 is TGCAGCGGCCGGACAGCTTCTATCGATGGCTACACCTTC. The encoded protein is CSGRTASIDGYTF.

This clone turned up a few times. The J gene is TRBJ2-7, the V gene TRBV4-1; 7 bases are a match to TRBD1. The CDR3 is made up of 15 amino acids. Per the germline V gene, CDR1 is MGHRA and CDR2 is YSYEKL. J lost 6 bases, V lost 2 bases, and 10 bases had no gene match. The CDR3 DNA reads TGCGCCAGCAGCCAACCAGGGGGTTTGTCGGCCGAGCAGTACTTC. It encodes CASSQPGGLSAEQYF.

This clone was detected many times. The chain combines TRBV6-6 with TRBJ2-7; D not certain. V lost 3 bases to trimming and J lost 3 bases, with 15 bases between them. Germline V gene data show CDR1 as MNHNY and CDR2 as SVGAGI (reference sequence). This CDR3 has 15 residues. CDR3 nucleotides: TGTGCCAGCAGTTATTTGGGCCACACCAGCTACGAGCAGTACTTC. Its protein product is CASSYLGHTSYEQYF.

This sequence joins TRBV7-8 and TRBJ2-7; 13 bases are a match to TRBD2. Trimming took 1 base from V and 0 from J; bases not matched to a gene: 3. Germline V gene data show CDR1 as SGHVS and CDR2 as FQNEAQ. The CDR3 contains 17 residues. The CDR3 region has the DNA TGTGCCAGCAGCTTAGGGACTAGCGGGGGCCTCTCCTACGAGCAGTACTTC. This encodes CASSLGTSGGLSYEQYF.

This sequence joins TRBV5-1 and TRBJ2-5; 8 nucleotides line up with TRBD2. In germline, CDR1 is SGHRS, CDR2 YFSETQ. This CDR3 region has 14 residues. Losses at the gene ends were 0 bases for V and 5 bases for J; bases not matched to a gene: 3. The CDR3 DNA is TGCGCCAGCAGCTTGGGCCCGGGAGGGGAGACCCAGTACTTC. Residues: CASSLGPGGETQYF. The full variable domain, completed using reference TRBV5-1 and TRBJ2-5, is KAGVTQTPRYLIKTRGQQVTLSCSPISGHRSVSWYQQTPGQGLQFLFEYFSETQRNKGNFPGRFSGRQFSNSRSEMNVSTLELGDSALYLCASSLGPGGETQYFGPGTRLLVL.